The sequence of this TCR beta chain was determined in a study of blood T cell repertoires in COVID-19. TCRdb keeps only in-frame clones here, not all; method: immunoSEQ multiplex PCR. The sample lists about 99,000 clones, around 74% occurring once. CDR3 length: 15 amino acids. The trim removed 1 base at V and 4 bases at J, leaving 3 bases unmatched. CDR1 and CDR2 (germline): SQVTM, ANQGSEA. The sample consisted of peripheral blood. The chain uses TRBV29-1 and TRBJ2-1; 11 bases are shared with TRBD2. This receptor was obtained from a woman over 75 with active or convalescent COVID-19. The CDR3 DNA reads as TGCAGCGTTGAAGGGGGGACTAGCGGTTACAATGAGCAGTTCTTC. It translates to CSVEGGTSGYNEQFF.